Following are 5 T cell receptor beta chains from one sample sequenced in a study of cytomegalovirus exposure and HLA in healthy donors. 60 Vbeta and 13 Jbeta primers were used in PCR. The repertoire was sequenced with immunoSEQ multiplex PCR; TCRdb's copy has only in-frame clones and lacks some. Among 150,000 to 200,000 clones listed, around 79% were seen once. Sequenced material: PBMCs. The receptors derive from a woman aged 45-59 years in good health and CMV-seronegative.

A note on this clone: The junction shows a germline mismatch at one end, possibly a read error. The rearrangement links TRBV5-1 to TRBJ1-3; 8 bases map to TRBD1. The germline gives CDR1 SGHRS, CDR2 YFSETQ. The CDR3 totals 16 residues. The CDR3 DNA reads TGCGCCAACAGCCATAATGGACAGGGCCTTGGGAACACCATATATTTT. It specifies CANSHNGQGLGNTIYF. Drawing the rest from reference TRBV5-1 and TRBJ1-3, the complete variable domain is KAGVTQTPRYLIKTRGQQVTLSCSPISGHRSVSWYQQTPGQGLQFLFEYFSETQRNKGNFPGRFSGRQFSNSRSEMNVSTLELGDSALYLCANSHNGQGLGNTIYFGEGSWLTVV.

This clone was recorded once. The chain combines TRBV11-1 with TRBJ1-2; 8 bases agree with TRBD1. This CDR3 is built from 14 residues. From germline, CDR1 is SGHAT and CDR2 FQDESV (reference sequence). Trimming took 5 bases from V and 8 from J; bases not matched to a gene: 10. Here the CDR3 reads CASSRIQTGAGYTF. The DNA of the CDR3 is TGTGCCAGCAGCAGAATTCAGACAGGGGCCGGCTACACCTTC.

The V call is TRBV21-1, the J call TRBJ2-5; the table's D call, TRBD2, was not checked against the DNA. TRBV21-1 has pseudogene status. The CDR3 is 17 residues long. The CDR3 sequence: CASTFLPIQRTQETQYF. CDR3 bases: TGTGCCAGCACCTTCCTCCCTATCCAGCGCACCCAAGAGACCCAGTACTTC.

The V and J genes are TRBV27 and TRBJ2-5; TRBD1 agrees at 11 bases. Germline-derived CDR1 and CDR2 are MNHEY and SMNVEV (reference sequence). This CDR3 comprises 15 residues. J gave up 4 bases and V 4 bases, and 5 bases lay outside the gene matches. The CDR3, as DNA: TGTGCCAGCAGTTCGGGGACAGGGGGGGCAGAGACCCAGTACTTC. Translation gives CASSSGTGGAETQYF.

The chain carries TRBV19 and TRBJ2-5; weak D call: TRBD2 (7 bases). The germline V and J ends were trimmed by 4 bases and 3 bases, with 15 bases remaining between them. Germline lookup yields CDR1 LNHDA and CDR2 SQIVND (reference sequence). CDR3 size: 15 residues. The CDR3 nucleotides are TGTGCCAGTAGTAGGGAAAGGGGGGGCGAAGAGACCCAGTACTTC. Translated, it gives CASSRERGGEETQYF.